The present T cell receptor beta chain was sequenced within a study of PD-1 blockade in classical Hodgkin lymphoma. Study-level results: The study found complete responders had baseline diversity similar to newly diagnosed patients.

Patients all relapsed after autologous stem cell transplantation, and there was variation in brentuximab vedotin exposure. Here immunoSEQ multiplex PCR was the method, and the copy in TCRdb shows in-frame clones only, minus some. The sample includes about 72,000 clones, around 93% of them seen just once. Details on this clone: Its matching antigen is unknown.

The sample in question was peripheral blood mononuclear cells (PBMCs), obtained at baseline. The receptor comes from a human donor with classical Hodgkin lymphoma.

In DNA form, the CDR3 reads TGTGCCAGCAGCGAACATCAGAGCTCTGGAAACACCATATATTTT. It yields the protein CASSEHQSSGNTIYF. The rearrangement links TRBV7-8 to TRBJ1-3; no clear D gene. This CDR3 spans 15 amino acids. Germline CDR1 SGHVS, CDR2 FQNEAQ. Trimming shortened V by 5 bases and J by 0 bases, and 11 bases separated the two germline ends.